A selection of T cell receptor beta chains follows, all from one sample in a study of cytomegalovirus exposure and HLA in healthy donors. TCRdb keeps only in-frame clones here, not all; method: immunoSEQ multiplex PCR. The sample includes about 76,000 clones, 81% seen only once; the top ten take 1.5% to 2%. Sample: PBMCs. The receptors were sampled from a woman in her twenties or thirties in good health and CMV-seronegative. Each CDR3 is given with its conserved first and last residue. Fields, in order: clone size, CDR3 length, J gene, V gene, D gene, CDR3 protein, CDR3 DNA. The D gene is left open where the match is weak. Expanded clones get a size class; other rows say once, few or many, or leave the size out.

>.|13|TRBJ1-2|TRBV7-9|.
CASSFTDYYGYTF
TGTGCCAGCAGCTTTACAGATTACTATGGCTACACCTTC
>.|14|TRBJ1-4|TRBV7-8|TRBD1
CASTSDRANEKLFF
TGTGCCAGCACCTCGGACAGGGCTAATGAAAAACTGTTTTTT
>.|15|TRBJ1-1|TRBV9|.
CASSPLRRGNTEAFF
TGTGCCAGCAGCCCACTGAGGAGGGGGAACACTGAAGCTTTCTTT
>once|16|TRBJ1-5|TRBV7-2|TRBD1
CASSRDRDRVNQPQHF
TGTGCCAGCAGCAGGGACAGGGACAGGGTCAATCAGCCCCAGCATTTT
>.|13|TRBJ1-2|TRBV28|TRBD1
CASIPGGSYGYTF
TGTGCCAGCATCCCAGGGGGCAGCTATGGCTACACCTTC
>.|12|TRBJ2-7|TRBV10-3|.
CAISTGRAEQYF
TGTGCCATCAGTACGGGCAGGGCCGAGCAGTACTTC
>.|15|TRBJ2-1|TRBV2|TRBD1
CASSGTGGFRNEQFF
TGTGCCAGCAGTGGGACAGGGGGCTTTAGAAATGAGCAGTTCTTC
>.|13|TRBJ2-3|TRBV5-1|TRBD1
CASSYRGPDTQYF
TGCGCCAGCAGCTACAGGGGTCCAGATACGCAGTATTTT
>.|16|TRBJ2-1|TRBV28|.
CASTPRGKGVTSEQFF
TGTGCCAGCACGCCCCGGGGGAAAGGAGTTACAAGTGAGCAGTTCTTC
>.|14|TRBJ2-5|TRBV7-2|TRBD2
CASSFQRGRETQYF
TGTGCCAGCAGCTTCCAGCGGGGAAGAGAGACCCAGTACTTC
>few|16|TRBJ2-1|TRBV5-1|TRBD1
CASALQGNFQPNEQFF
TGCGCCAGCGCACTACAGGGGAACTTTCAGCCCAATGAGCAGTTCTTC
>.|12|TRBJ2-3|TRBV10-3|.
CAISDLTDTQYF
TGTGCCATCAGTGACCTCACAGATACGCAGTATTTT
>once|14|TRBJ1-2|TRBV6-4|TRBD1
CASSEDRLDYGYTF
TGTGCCAGCAGTGAGGACAGGCTTGACTATGGCTACACCTTC